The 16 T cell receptor beta chains below were found in one sample sequenced in a study of T cell repertoires in cytomegalovirus infection. TCRdb passed the reads through MiXCR, listing each CDR3 protein once. The table shows approximately 500,000 distinct CDR3 sequences, with approximately 10% occurring only once. Sequencing used PBMCs. The receptor source for this set is a human donor in good health (CMV status not recorded). Some clones in this sample may be carry-over from other donors' samples.

There are a few counts of this clonotype. The chain is built from TRBV20-1 and TRBJ1-4; perhaps TRBD1 as D (6 bases). V was trimmed by 5 bases and J by 3 bases, leaving 19 bases between them. Germline V gives CDR1 DFQATT, CDR2 SNEGSKA (reference sequence). The CDR3 is 16 residues long. Here the CDR3 DNA reads TGCAGTGCTTCGAGACAGGCCGAGCCTTCTAATGAAAAACTGTTTTTT. Amino acids: CSASRQAEPSNEKLFF.

Many counts were recorded for this clonotype. This chain uses TRBV2 with TRBJ2-1, with 8 bases aligning to TRBD1. The CDR3 extends over 15 amino acids. J lost 8 bases, V lost 7 bases, and 13 bases had no gene match. Per germline, CDR1 SNHLY and CDR2 FYNNEI. The CDR3 sequence: CASTELGQGGDEQFF. Here the CDR3 DNA reads TGTGCCAGCACTGAGCTTGGACAGGGAGGCGATGAGCAGTTCTTC.

V is TRBV3-1 and J is TRBJ2-3; D uncertain. This CDR3 contains 12 residues. Germline V CDR1 and CDR2: LGHDT, YNNKEL (reference sequence). V was trimmed by 1 base and J by 9 bases, leaving 8 bases between them. CDR3 sequence reads: CASSQARTTQYF. The CDR3 region has the DNA TGTGCCAGCAGCCAAGCAAGAACCACGCAGTATTTT.

The chain couples TRBV5-1 to TRBJ2-5, with D possibly being TRBD1 (7 bases). Germline V gene lookup returns CDR1 SGHRS and CDR2 YFSETQ. Trimming took 4 bases from V and 5 from J, leaving 15 bases between them. The CDR3 contains 14 residues. As DNA, the CDR3 is TGCGCCAGCAGCGCCGAGACAGGGAGGGAGACCCAGTACTTC. It yields the protein CASSAETGRETQYF.

The chain joins TRBV7-3 to TRBJ2-1; the D is unclear. From germline, CDR1 is SGHTA and CDR2 FQGTGA. Trimming pared 2 bases from V and 10 bases from J, leaving 6 bases between. The CDR3 spans 11 residues. CDR3 sequence reads: CASSLFLEQFF. DNA for the CDR3: TGTGCCAGCAGCTTATTCCTGGAGCAGTTCTTC.

In this sample, this clonotype turned up many times. This rearrangement joins TRBV12-5 to TRBJ2-7; D is unresolved. V was pared by 2 bases and J by 2 bases, with 10 bases between. Germline-derived CDR1 and CDR2 are LGHNT and FRNRAP. This CDR3 spans 14 amino acids. CDR3 sequence (DNA): TGTGCTAGTGGTTTGAAGGGCCAGGCCTACGAGCAGTACTTC. It encodes CASGLKGQAYEQYF.

This clonotype was counted once. A much larger clone is a single base away; this may be a read error. The chain uses TRBV11-2 and TRBJ2-5; D unclear. The CDR3 covers 14 residues. V was cut by 0 bases and J by 0 bases, with 5 bases left in between. CDR1 and CDR2 (germline): SGHAT, FQNNGV. The CDR3: CASSLDGYQETQYF. CDR3 bases: TGTGCCAGCAGCTTAGATGGGTACCAAGAGACCCAGTACTTC. Combining the CDR3 with reference TRBV11-2 and TRBJ2-5 gives the whole variable domain EAGVAQSPRYKIIEKRQSVAFWCNPISGHATLYWYQQILGQGPKLLIQFQNNGVVDDSQLPKDRFSAERLKGVDSTLKIQPAKLEDSAVYLCASSLDGYQETQYFGPGTRLLVL.

V is TRBV20-1 and J is TRBJ2-3, with 14 nucleotides matching TRBD2. The CDR3 spans 19 residues. Germline trimming cut 3 bases from V and 0 bases from J; bases unmatched to any gene: 11. Germline CDR1 reads DFQATT; CDR2 reads SNEGSKA (reference sequence). Written as DNA, the CDR3 is TGCAGTGCTAGTGGGGGACTAGCGGGAGCAGGACTTAGCACAGATACGCAGTATTTT. Protein sequence: CSASGGLAGAGLSTDTQYF.

The J gene is TRBJ2-7, the V gene TRBV15, with 10 bases that match TRBD2. Germline V lookup: CDR1 LNHNV, CDR2 YYDKDF (reference sequence). The CDR3 covers 16 residues. V trimming: 0 bases; J trimming: 3 bases; junction bases outside the gene matches: 5. The CDR3 nucleotides read TGTGCCACCAGCAGAGATGTTGCTAGCGGGAGCTACGAGCAGTACTTC. It yields the protein CATSRDVASGSYEQYF. The full variable domain, in which reference TRBV15 and TRBJ2-7 provide the parts outside the CDR3, is DAMVIQNPRYQVTQFGKPVTLSCSQTLNHNVMYWYQQKSSQAPKLLFHYYDKDFNNEADTPDNFQSRRPNTSFCFLDIRSPGLGDTAMYLCATSRDVASGSYEQYFGPGTRLTVT.

Many counts were recorded for this clonotype. This chain uses TRBV19 with TRBJ2-2; 10 nucleotides agree with TRBD2. Germline V gene data show CDR1 as LNHDA and CDR2 as SQIVND (reference sequence). Trimming removed 7 bases from V and 6 bases from J; junction bases left unmatched: 8. CDR3 length equals 15 residues. CDR3 DNA sequence: TGTGCCAGTAAAAAGCGGGAGGGCCCCGCCGGGGAGCTGTTTTTT. It yields the protein CASKKREGPAGELFF. The full variable domain, with the rest looked up from reference TRBV19 and TRBJ2-2, is DGGITQSPKYLFRKEGQNVTLSCEQNLNHDAMYWYRQDPGQGLRLIYYSQIVNDFQKGDIAEGYSVSREKKESFPLTVTSAQKNPTAFYLCASKKREGPAGELFFGEGSRLTVL.

This clonotype was recorded many times. V usage is TRBV2 and J usage is TRBJ2-7; 7 positions agree with TRBD1. Germline CDR1 is SNHLY and CDR2 is FYNNEI. Trimming at V came to 3 bases and at J to 0 bases, leaving 2 bases not matched to a gene. The CDR3 spans 14 residues. The CDR3 nucleotides read TGTGCCAGCAGTGATCCAGGGGGCTCCTACGAGCAGTACTTC. Translation: CASSDPGGSYEQYF.

This clonotype occurred a few times. This chain joins TRBV9 and TRBJ1-2; D gene unclear. Germline assignment: CDR1 SGDLS and CDR2 YYNGEE. Trimming left V 4 bases short and J 3 bases short, with 7 bases between. This CDR3 spans 12 amino acids. The CDR3, as DNA: TGTGCCAGCAGCAGAACAGACTATGGCTACACCTTC. This translates into CASSRTDYGYTF. Looking up the rest from reference TRBV9 and TRBJ1-2 gives the full variable domain: DSGVTQTPKHLITATGQRVTLRCSPRSGDLSVYWYQQSLDQGLQFLIQYYNGEERAKGNILERFSAQQFPDLHSELNLSSLELGDSALYFCASSRTDYGYTFGSGTRLTVV.

This clonotype has at least ten counts. This chain joins TRBV28 and TRBJ2-3; TRBD2 might be the D (5 bases). CDR3 length: 17 amino acids. Germline CDR1 and CDR2: MDHEN and SYDVKM. Trimming shortened V by 7 bases and J by 3 bases, and 23 bases separated the two germline ends. The CDR3 loop reads CASTSQVSLGATDTQYF. The DNA for the CDR3 is TGTGCCAGCACCTCCCAAGTATCTTTGGGAGCGACAGATACGCAGTATTTT.

The table lists this clonotype with many counts. This sequence joins TRBV7-8 and TRBJ2-5, with 7 bases fitting TRBD2. CDR1 is SGHVS and CDR2 is FQNEAQ in the germline V gene. The CDR3 has 15 residues. V shed 6 bases, J shed 2 bases, and the junction held 9 bases outside the gene matches. DNA of the CDR3: TGTGCCAGCAGTTTCGCCAGGGAGGGTCAAGAGACCCAGTACTTC. Translation gives CASSFAREGQETQYF.

CDR3 DNA sequence: TGTGCCACCAGAGACCCAGGCAATGAGCAGTTCTTC. Its translation: CATRDPGNEQFF. The gene calls are TRBV24-1 and TRBJ2-1; the D is unclear. This CDR3 comprises 12 residues. V was cut by 7 bases and J by 6 bases, with 9 bases left in between. Germline V gives CDR1 KGHDR, CDR2 SFDVKD.

The rearrangement uses TRBV19 and TRBJ1-2, with unresolved D. Trimming took 9 bases from V and 2 from J, leaving 19 bases between them. Germline CDR1 is LNHDA and CDR2 is SQIVND (reference sequence). The CDR3 contains 15 residues. The CDR3 DNA reads as TGTGCCAGCGCGAGCCGAATCAGAACGAACTATGGCTACACCTTC. Translating gives CASASRIRTNYGYTF.